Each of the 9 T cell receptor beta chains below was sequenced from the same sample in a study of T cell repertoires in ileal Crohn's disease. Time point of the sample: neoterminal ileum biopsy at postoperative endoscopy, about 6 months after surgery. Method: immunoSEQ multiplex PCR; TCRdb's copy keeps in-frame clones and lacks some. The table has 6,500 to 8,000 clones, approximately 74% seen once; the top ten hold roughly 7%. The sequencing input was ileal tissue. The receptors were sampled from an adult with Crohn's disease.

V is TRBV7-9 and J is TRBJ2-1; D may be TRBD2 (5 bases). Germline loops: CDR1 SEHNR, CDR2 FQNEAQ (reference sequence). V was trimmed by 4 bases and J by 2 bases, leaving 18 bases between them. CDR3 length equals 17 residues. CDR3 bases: TGTGCCAGCAGCTCACCTCTTACGACTATAACCTACAATGAGCAGTTCTTC. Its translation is CASSSPLTTITYNEQFF.

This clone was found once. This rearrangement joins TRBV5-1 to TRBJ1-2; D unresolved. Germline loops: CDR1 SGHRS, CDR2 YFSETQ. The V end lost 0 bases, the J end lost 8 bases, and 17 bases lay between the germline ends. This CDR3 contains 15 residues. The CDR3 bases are TGCGCCAGCAGCTTGGCTCCAGGCGCCGTAGTAGGCTACACCTTC. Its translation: CASSLAPGAVVGYTF.

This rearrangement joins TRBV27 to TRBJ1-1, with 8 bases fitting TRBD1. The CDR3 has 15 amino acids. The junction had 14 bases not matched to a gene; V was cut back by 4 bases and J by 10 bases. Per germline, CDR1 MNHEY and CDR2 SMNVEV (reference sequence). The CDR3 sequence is CASSSYLSGGERAFF. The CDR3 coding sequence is TGTGCCAGCAGTTCTTACTTATCAGGGGGCGAGCGAGCTTTCTTT.

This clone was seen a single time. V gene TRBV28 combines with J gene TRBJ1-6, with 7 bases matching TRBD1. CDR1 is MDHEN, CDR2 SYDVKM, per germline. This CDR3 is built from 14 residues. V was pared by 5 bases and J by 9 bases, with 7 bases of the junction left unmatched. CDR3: CASSPGQAISPLHF. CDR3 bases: TGTGCCAGCAGTCCCGGACAGGCCATTTCACCCCTCCACTTT.

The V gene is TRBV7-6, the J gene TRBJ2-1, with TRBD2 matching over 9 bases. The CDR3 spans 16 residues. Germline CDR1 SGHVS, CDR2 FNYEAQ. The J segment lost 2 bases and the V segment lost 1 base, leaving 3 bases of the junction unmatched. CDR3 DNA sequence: TGTGCCAGCAGCTTAGAAGCTAGCGGGGCCTACAATGAGCAGTTCTTC. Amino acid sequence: CASSLEASGAYNEQFF. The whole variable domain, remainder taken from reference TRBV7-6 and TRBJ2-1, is GAGVSQSPRYKVTKRGQDVALRCDPISGHVSLYWYRQALGQGPEFLTYFNYEAQQDKSGLPNDRFSAERPEGSISTLTIQRTEQRDSAMYRCASSLEASGAYNEQFFGPGTRLTVL.

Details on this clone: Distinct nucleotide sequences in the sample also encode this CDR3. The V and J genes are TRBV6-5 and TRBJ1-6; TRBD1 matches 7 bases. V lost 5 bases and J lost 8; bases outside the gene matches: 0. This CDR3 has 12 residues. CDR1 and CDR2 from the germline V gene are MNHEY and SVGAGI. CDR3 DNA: TGTGCCAGCAGTCAGGGGGATTCACCCCTCCACTTT. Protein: CASSQGDSPLHF.

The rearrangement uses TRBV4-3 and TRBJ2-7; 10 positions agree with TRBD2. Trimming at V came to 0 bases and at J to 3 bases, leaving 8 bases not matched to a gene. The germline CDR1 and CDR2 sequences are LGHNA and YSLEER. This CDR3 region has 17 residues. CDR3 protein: CASSQDIRIAGGYEQYF. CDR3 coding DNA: TGCGCCAGCAGCCAAGATATACGGATAGCGGGGGGCTACGAGCAGTACTTC.

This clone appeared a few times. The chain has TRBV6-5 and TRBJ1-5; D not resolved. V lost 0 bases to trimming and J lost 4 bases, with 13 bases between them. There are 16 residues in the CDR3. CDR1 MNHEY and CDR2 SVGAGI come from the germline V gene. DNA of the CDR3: TGTGCCAGCAGTTACTCGTCCAGGACGGGAAATCAGCCCCAGCATTTT. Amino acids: CASSYSSRTGNQPQHF.

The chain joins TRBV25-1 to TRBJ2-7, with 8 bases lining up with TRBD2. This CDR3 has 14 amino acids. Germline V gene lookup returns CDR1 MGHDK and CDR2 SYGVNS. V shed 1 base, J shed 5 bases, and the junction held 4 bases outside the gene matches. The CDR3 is CASSESSGWDEQYF. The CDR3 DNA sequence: TGTGCCAGCAGTGAATCTAGCGGGTGGGACGAGCAGTACTTC.